This T cell receptor beta chain was found in a study of OX40 agonist ivuxolimab in advanced cancers. Across the study: The study enrolled dose-escalation patients with hepatocellular carcinoma, melanoma, renal cell or head and neck cancer. Study-wide points: Dosing at 0.1 to 3.0 mg/kg was accompanied by clonal expansion of CD4+ and CD8+ blood T cells by week 6.

The CDR3 contains 17 residues. Germline values: CDR1 SGHDT, CDR2 YYEEEE. Data came from immunoSEQ multiplex PCR; TCRdb stores just in-frame clones and leaves some out. The table has 35,000 or so clones, around 77% seen once. Turning to this clone: Its antigen is not identified.

This receptor was taken from an adult with an advanced solid tumor such as melanoma, head and neck, liver or kidney cancer. Source: CD4+ or CD8+ T cells sorted from blood, taken in a trial of the OX40 agonist ivuxolimab. The chain uses TRBV5-6 and TRBJ2-5, with a weak D call TRBD2 (6 bases). The assigned J gene may be wrong: the sequence end matches TRBJ2-7 better. This CDR3 is CASSLSPGLSSVYEQYF. The CDR3 bases are TGTGCCAGCAGCTTGTCCCCGGGACTCAGCTCGGTGTACGAGCAGTACTTC.